The 25 T cell receptor beta chains in this list originate from one sample, sequenced in a study of early T cells in non-severe SARS-CoV-2 infection. TCRdb fed the 5' RACE reads into MiXCR, producing one record per CDR3 protein. Among tens of thousands of distinct CDR3 sequences listed, 14% were seen once. The sample was whole blood. The receptors were sampled from an adult who was a healthcare worker with PCR-confirmed SARS-CoV-2 infection or an uninfected control (not recorded which).

This clonotype was counted at least ten times. The gene calls are TRBV6-5 and TRBJ1-2; D call uncertain. The ends were cut back, 0 bases at V and 6 bases at J, with 14 bases in the middle. This CDR3 contains 15 residues. Germline V gene lookup returns CDR1 MNHEY and CDR2 SVGAGI. The CDR3 DNA reads as TGTGCCAGCAGTTACTCTTATGGGCATTTAAATGGCTACACCTTC. It codes for CASSYSYGHLNGYTF.

This clonotype was seen more than once but under ten times. The J gene is TRBJ2-1, the V gene TRBV6-5, with 12 bases lining up with TRBD2. V lost 0 bases, J lost 4 bases, and 4 bases stayed unmatched. The CDR3 covers 17 residues. Germline assignment: CDR1 MNHEY and CDR2 SVGAGI. The CDR3: CASSYSTLAGGYNEQFF. The CDR3 bases are TGTGCCAGCAGTTACTCGACGCTAGCGGGGGGGTACAATGAGCAGTTCTTC.

The V call is TRBV5-1, the J call TRBJ2-7; D unresolved. This CDR3 has 15 residues. V was shortened by 4 bases and J by 4 bases, with 18 bases between the two germline ends. CDR1 and CDR2 from the germline V gene are SGHRS and YFSETQ. The CDR3 region has the DNA TGCGCCAGCAGCCCCCTGGCGGATGCTAAGTACGAGCAGTACTTC. Protein product: CASSPLADAKYEQYF.

The V gene is TRBV5-4, the J gene TRBJ1-2, with D tentatively TRBD1 (5 bases). From germline, CDR1 is SGHNT and CDR2 YYREEE (reference sequence). There are 13 residues in the CDR3. Deletions cut 0 bases from V and 7 bases from J, with 10 bases between. This CDR3 reads CASSLEGVGGYTF. The CDR3 DNA is TGTGCCAGCAGCTTGGAAGGGGTTGGTGGCTACACCTTC.

CDR3 in DNA: TGCAGCGGCCGAGTGGCGGGGGGACATAATGAAAAACTGTTTTTT. Translated: CSGRVAGGHNEKLFF. The V gene is TRBV29-1, the J gene TRBJ1-4; D is possibly TRBD1 (6 bases). Trimming removed 7 bases from V and 4 bases from J, with 19 bases in between. The CDR3 runs 15 residues. Germline loops: CDR1 SQVTM, CDR2 ANQGSEA.

A few counts support this clonotype. In DNA, the CDR3 is TGTGCCAGCAGTTACATGGGGTATGGCTACACCTTC. It is translated as CASSYMGYGYTF. V and J are TRBV6-5 and TRBJ1-2, with D unclear. Germline CDR1 and CDR2: MNHEY and SVGAGI. The CDR3 spans 12 residues. V dropped 2 bases and J dropped 5 bases, with 6 bases sitting between them.

This clonotype was detected ten times or more. CDR3 sequence: CASGPPPDRAHNSPLHF. The CDR3, as DNA: TGTGCCAGCGGACCGCCCCCGGACAGGGCACATAATTCACCCCTCCACTTT. The V call is TRBV7-2, the J call TRBJ1-6, with 8 bases that match TRBD1. This CDR3 has 17 residues. Germline CDR1 and CDR2: SGHTA and FQGNSA. The J segment lost 5 bases and the V segment lost 8 bases, leaving 14 bases of the junction unmatched.

At least ten counts were recorded for this clonotype. The V call is TRBV4-1, the J call TRBJ1-1; the D is unclear. Germline V CDR1 and CDR2: MGHRA, YSYEKL. V gave up 1 base and J gave up 0 bases, with 12 bases separating them. The CDR3 has 16 residues. CDR3 nucleotides: TGCGCCAGCAGCCAAGCCTCCGGCGGGATGAACACTGAAGCTTTCTTT. The encoded protein is CASSQASGGMNTEAFF.

The chain couples TRBV28 to TRBJ2-4; 8 bases line up with TRBD2. V lost 5 bases, J lost 2 bases, and 5 bases stayed unmatched. In germline, CDR1 is MDHEN, CDR2 SYDVKM. The CDR3 length is 15 residues. The CDR3 sequence is CASSPAGESKNIQYF. CDR3 DNA sequence: TGTGCCAGCAGTCCAGCGGGGGAGTCCAAAAACATTCAGTACTTC.

The J gene is TRBJ2-3, the V gene TRBV28; TRBD1 aligns across 7 bases. CDR3 length: 15 amino acids. CDR1 is MDHEN and CDR2 is SYDVKM in the germline V gene. With 5 bases clipped from V and 2 bases from J, the junction kept 7 bases outside the gene matches. DNA for the CDR3: TGTGCCAGCAGTCGGTTCCAGGGGGTCACAGATACGCAGTATTTT. This gives the protein CASSRFQGVTDTQYF.

In nucleotides, the CDR3 is TGTGCCAGCAGTTACGTAGGACGTAGAGAAGCTTTCTTT. Protein product: CASSYVGRREAFF. The J gene is TRBJ1-1, the V gene TRBV6-2 or TRBV6-3; D is uncertain. Trimming left V 2 bases short and J 8 bases short, with 12 bases between. This CDR3 is built from 13 residues. CDR1 is MNHEY and CDR2 is SVGEGT in the germline V gene.

J is TRBJ2-5 and V is TRBV2; D may match TRBD1 or TRBD2 (5 bases each). Trimming left V 6 bases short and J 0 bases short, with 11 bases between. The germline CDR1 and CDR2 sequences are SNHLY and FYNNEI. This CDR3 has 14 residues. The DNA for the CDR3 is TGTGCCAGCAGGAGCCGGGACCACCAAGAGACCCAGTACTTC. Protein: CASRSRDHQETQYF.

The gene calls are TRBV3-1 and TRBJ2-3; D remains unclear. Per the germline V gene, CDR1 is LGHDT and CDR2 is YNNKEL (reference sequence). V lost 3 bases, J lost 0 bases, and 19 bases lay in between. There are 18 residues in the CDR3. The CDR3 here is CASSHTRGQSHSTDTQYF. CDR3 nucleotide sequence: TGTGCCAGCAGCCATACGCGCGGTCAATCCCACAGCACAGATACGCAGTATTTT.

This clonotype was seen repeatedly, ten times or more. This CDR3 is CASTLSDRAEQYF. In DNA form, the CDR3 reads TGCGCCAGCACGTTATCGGACAGGGCCGAGCAGTACTTC. The chain combines TRBV5-1 with TRBJ2-7; 8 positions match TRBD1. This CDR3 spans 13 amino acids. The germline gives CDR1 SGHRS, CDR2 YFSETQ. V shed 6 bases, J shed 6 bases, and the junction held 8 bases outside the gene matches.

This clonotype was seen repeatedly, ten times or more. V usage is TRBV4-2 and J usage is TRBJ2-2; no clear D. Trimming removed 5 bases at V and 2 bases at J, with 3 bases between. Germline V CDR1 and CDR2: LGHNA, YNFKEQ. CDR3 size: 12 residues. The CDR3 nucleotides are TGTGCCAGCAGCTACAACACCGGGGAGCTGTTTTTT. The encoded protein is CASSYNTGELFF.

This clonotype was detected a few times. This sequence joins TRBV11-2 and TRBJ1-5; D not certain. Trimming pared 1 base from V and 5 bases from J, leaving 9 bases between. The CDR3 runs to 14 residues. CDR1 and CDR2 from the germline V gene are SGHAT and FQNNGV. CDR3 region: CASSLAPGDQPQHF. As DNA, the CDR3 is TGTGCCAGCAGCTTAGCTCCAGGTGATCAGCCCCAGCATTTT.

This clonotype was counted between two and nine times. The V gene is TRBV29-1, the J gene TRBJ2-4; D possibly corresponds to TRBD2 (6 bases). CDR1 and CDR2 (germline): SQVTM, ANQGSEA. The CDR3 extends over 14 amino acids. V was pared by 4 bases and J by 9 bases, with 19 bases between. The CDR3 sequence is CSVVPGDLQTIQYF. CDR3 nucleotides: TGCAGCGTTGTCCCGGGGGACCTCCAAACCATTCAGTACTTC.

This clonotype was found many times. The chain is built from TRBV5-1 and TRBJ1-6; D gene uncertain. The germline gives CDR1 SGHRS, CDR2 YFSETQ. The ends were cut back, 4 bases at V and 7 bases at J, with 15 bases in the middle. The CDR3 spans 15 residues. The chain's CDR3 is CASSPRQEGNSPLHF. The CDR3 DNA sequence: TGCGCCAGCAGCCCACGACAAGAGGGAAATTCACCCCTCCACTTT.

The chain is built from TRBV20-1 and TRBJ2-7; perhaps TRBD2 as D (6 bases). From germline, CDR1 is DFQATT and CDR2 SNEGSKA (reference sequence). The CDR3 runs to 17 residues. The germline V and J ends were trimmed by 2 bases and 0 bases, with 20 bases remaining between them. CDR3 protein: CSARSSRDFFPSYEQYF. The CDR3 DNA is TGCAGTGCTAGATCCTCCCGGGACTTTTTTCCCTCCTACGAGCAGTACTTC.

This clonotype appeared a few times. The chain recombines TRBV6-6 with TRBJ2-7; D ambiguous. Germline V gives CDR1 MNHNY, CDR2 SVGAGI (reference sequence). This CDR3 has 11 residues. The CDR3 region has the DNA TGTGCTGCGGAGTATTCGTACGAGCAGTACTTC. It yields the protein CAAEYSYEQYF.

V and J are TRBV7-3 and TRBJ1-1; possibly TRBD1 for D (6 bases). The CDR3 is 15 residues long. CDR1 and CDR2 from the germline V gene are SGHTA and FQGTGA. V shed 2 bases and J shed 0 bases, with 10 bases lying between them. The DNA of the CDR3 is TGTGCCAGCAGCTTACAGGGGAAATTGAACACTGAAGCTTTCTTT. Encoded protein: CASSLQGKLNTEAFF.

V and J are TRBV10-3 and TRBJ2-5; D is undetermined. V was pared by 11 bases and J by 5 bases, with 9 bases between. This CDR3 comprises 10 residues. Looked up from germline, CDR1 is ENHRY and CDR2 is SYGVKD. CDR3 residues: CASGEETQYF. The CDR3 coding sequence is TGTGCCTCAGGAGAGGAGACCCAGTACTTC.

The table lists this clonotype with a few counts. The chain combines TRBV7-2 with TRBJ1-1; no definite D call. The germline V gene encodes CDR1 SGHTA and CDR2 FQGNSA. V lost 1 base and J 0 bases, leaving 6 bases between the germline ends. The CDR3 contains 14 residues. The chain's CDR3 is CASSLGELNTEAFF. CDR3 coding DNA: TGTGCCAGCAGCTTAGGGGAGTTGAACACTGAAGCTTTCTTT.

The table lists this clonotype with many counts. The genes are TRBV7-3 and TRBJ1-6; D is undetermined. Germline lookup yields CDR1 SGHTA and CDR2 FQGTGA. CDR3 size: 16 residues. Trimming shortened V by 6 bases and J by 1 base, and 13 bases separated the two germline ends. In DNA form, the CDR3 reads TGTGCCAGCAGGTCTCTGCCGGGGTCCTATAATTCACCCCTCCACTTT. It yields the protein CASRSLPGSYNSPLHF.

The chain's CDR3 is CASNQGGGAFF. The CDR3 DNA reads TGTGCCAGCAACCAGGGAGGGGGAGCTTTCTTT. The chain links TRBV6-5 to TRBJ1-1; D is perhaps TRBD1 (6 bases). V shed 7 bases and J shed 10 bases, with 13 bases lying between them. Germline assignment: CDR1 MNHEY and CDR2 SVGAGI. This CDR3 comprises 11 residues.